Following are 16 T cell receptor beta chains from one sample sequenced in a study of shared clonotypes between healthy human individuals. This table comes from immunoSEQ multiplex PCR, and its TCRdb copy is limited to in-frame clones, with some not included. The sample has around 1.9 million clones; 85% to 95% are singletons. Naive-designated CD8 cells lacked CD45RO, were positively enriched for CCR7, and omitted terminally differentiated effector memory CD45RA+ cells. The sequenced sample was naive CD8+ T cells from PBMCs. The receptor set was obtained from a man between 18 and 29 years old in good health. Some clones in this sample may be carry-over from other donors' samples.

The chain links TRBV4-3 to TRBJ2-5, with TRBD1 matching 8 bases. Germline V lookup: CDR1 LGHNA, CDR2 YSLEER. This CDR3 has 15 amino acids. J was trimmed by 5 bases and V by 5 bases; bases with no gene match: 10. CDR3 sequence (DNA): TGCGCCAGCAGCGCAGGGGGCGCGGTTCTCGAGACCCAGTACTTC. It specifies CASSAGGAVLETQYF.

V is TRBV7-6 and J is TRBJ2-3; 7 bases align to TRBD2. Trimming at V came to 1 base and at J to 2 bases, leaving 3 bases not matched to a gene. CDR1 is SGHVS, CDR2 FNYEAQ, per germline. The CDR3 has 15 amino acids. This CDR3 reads CASSLEGGVTDTQYF. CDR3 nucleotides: TGTGCCAGCAGCTTAGAGGGAGGGGTCACAGATACGCAGTATTTT.

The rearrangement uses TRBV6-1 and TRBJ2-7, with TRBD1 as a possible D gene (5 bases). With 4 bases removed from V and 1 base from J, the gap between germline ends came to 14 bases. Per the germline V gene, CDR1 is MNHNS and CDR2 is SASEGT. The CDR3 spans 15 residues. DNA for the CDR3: TGTGCCAGCAGTGTCCCCGCGACAGCTTCCTACGAGCAGTACTTC. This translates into CASSVPATASYEQYF.

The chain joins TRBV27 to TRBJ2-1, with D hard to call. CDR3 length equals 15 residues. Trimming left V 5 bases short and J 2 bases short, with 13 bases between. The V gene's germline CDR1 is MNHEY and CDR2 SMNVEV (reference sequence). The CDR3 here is CASSARLITYNEQFF. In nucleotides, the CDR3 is TGTGCCAGCAGTGCCAGGCTGATCACCTACAATGAGCAGTTCTTC.

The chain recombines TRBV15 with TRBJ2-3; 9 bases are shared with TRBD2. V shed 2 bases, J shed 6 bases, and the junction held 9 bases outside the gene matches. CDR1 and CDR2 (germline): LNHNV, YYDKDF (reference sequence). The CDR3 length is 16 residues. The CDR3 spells CATSRLAGVTRDTQYF. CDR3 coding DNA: TGTGCCACCAGCAGATTAGCGGGGGTAACCAGGGATACGCAGTATTTT.

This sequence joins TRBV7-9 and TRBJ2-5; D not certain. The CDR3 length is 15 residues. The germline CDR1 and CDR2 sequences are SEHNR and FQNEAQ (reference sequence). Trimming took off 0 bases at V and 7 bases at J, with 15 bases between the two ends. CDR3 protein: CASSLAPEFYGTQYF. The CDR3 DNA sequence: TGTGCCAGCAGCTTAGCCCCAGAGTTTTACGGGACCCAGTACTTC.

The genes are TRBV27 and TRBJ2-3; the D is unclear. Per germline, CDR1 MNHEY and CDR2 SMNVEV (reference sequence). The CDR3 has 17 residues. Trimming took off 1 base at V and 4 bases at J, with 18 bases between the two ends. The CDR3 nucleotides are TGTGCCAGCAGTTTATATTTCGCGGAAGTCCTCCCAGATACGCAGTATTTT. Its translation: CASSLYFAEVLPDTQYF.

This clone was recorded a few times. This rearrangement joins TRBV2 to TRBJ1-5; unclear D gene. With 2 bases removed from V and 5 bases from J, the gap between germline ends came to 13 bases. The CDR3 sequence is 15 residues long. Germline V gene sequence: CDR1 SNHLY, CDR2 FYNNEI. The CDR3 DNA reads TGTGCCAGCAGTGAAATTCGGGCAGCAGATCAGCCCCAGCATTTT. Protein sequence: CASSEIRAADQPQHF.

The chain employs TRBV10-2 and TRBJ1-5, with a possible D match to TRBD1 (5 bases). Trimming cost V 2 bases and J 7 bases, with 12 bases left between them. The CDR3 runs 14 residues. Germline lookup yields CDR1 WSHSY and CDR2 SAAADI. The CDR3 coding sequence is TGCGCCAGCAGTGAGGTTGGGGCCGCGCAGCCCCAGCATTTT. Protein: CASSEVGAAQPQHF.

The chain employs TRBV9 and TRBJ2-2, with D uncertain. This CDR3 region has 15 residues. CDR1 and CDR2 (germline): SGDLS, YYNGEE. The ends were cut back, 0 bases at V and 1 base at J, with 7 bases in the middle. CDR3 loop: CASSVAGLNTGELFF. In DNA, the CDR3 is TGTGCCAGCAGCGTAGCAGGCCTGAACACCGGGGAGCTGTTTTTT.

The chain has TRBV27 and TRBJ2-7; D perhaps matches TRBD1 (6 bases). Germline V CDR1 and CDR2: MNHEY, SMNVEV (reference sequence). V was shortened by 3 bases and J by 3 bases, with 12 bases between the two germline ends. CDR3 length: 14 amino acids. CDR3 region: CASSFHGTNYEQYF. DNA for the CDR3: TGTGCCAGCAGTTTTCACGGGACAAACTACGAGCAGTACTTC.

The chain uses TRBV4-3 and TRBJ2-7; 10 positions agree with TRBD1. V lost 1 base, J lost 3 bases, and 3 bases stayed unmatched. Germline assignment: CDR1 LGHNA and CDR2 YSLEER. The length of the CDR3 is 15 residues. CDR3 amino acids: CASSQVDRGHYEQYF. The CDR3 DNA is TGCGCCAGCAGCCAAGTAGACAGGGGGCACTACGAGCAGTACTTC.

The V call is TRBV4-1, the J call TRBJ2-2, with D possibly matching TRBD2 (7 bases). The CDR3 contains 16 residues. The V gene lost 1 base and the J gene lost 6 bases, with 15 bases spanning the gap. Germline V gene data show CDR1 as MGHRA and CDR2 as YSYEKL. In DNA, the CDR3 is TGCGCCAGCAGCCAAGCGGGGGGCCCCCCGGCCGGGGAGCTGTTTTTT. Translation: CASSQAGGPPAGELFF.

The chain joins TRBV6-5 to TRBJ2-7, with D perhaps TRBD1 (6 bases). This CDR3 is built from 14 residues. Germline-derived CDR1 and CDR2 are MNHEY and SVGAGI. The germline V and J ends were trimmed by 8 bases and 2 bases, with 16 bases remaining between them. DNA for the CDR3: TGTGCCAGCCCCCTCCGGGACATCCCCTACGAGCAGTACTTC. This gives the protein CASPLRDIPYEQYF.

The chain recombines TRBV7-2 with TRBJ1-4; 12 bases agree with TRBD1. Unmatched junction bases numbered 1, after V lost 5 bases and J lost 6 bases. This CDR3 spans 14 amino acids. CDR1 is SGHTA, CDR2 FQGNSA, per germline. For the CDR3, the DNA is TGTGCCAGCAGCAGGGACAGGGGGCATGAAAAACTGTTTTTT. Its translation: CASSRDRGHEKLFF.

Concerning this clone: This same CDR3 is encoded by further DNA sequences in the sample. The CDR3 DNA sequence: TGTGCCAGCAGCGTCGGCGGTGGTCCCTACGAGCAGTACTTC. As protein: CASSVGGGPYEQYF. This sequence joins TRBV9 and TRBJ2-7, with D unresolved. Trimming removed 2 bases at V and 2 bases at J, with 11 bases between. From germline, CDR1 is SGDLS and CDR2 YYNGEE. There are 14 residues in the CDR3.